This T cell receptor (beta chain) was observed in a study of cytomegalovirus exposure and HLA in healthy donors. The primer mix had 60 Vbeta and 13 Jbeta primers. Generated by immunoSEQ multiplex PCR, the TCRdb table keeps only in-frame clones and is missing some. The sample holds 250,000 to 350,000 clones; just over 85% are singletons and the top ten take around 4.2%. This clonotype was sampled from a man aged 35 to 55 in good health and CMV-seropositive. Sequenced: PBMCs.

DNA for the CDR3: TGTGCCAGCGGCCTTGGGGGACTGGAGACCCAGTACTTC. Translating it yields CASGLGGLETQYF. The chain carries TRBV27 and TRBJ2-5, with D maybe TRBD2 (6 bases). Germline V gene data show CDR1 as MNHEY and CDR2 as SMNVEV (reference sequence). V was cut by 8 bases and J by 5 bases, with 15 bases left in between. The CDR3 spans 13 residues.